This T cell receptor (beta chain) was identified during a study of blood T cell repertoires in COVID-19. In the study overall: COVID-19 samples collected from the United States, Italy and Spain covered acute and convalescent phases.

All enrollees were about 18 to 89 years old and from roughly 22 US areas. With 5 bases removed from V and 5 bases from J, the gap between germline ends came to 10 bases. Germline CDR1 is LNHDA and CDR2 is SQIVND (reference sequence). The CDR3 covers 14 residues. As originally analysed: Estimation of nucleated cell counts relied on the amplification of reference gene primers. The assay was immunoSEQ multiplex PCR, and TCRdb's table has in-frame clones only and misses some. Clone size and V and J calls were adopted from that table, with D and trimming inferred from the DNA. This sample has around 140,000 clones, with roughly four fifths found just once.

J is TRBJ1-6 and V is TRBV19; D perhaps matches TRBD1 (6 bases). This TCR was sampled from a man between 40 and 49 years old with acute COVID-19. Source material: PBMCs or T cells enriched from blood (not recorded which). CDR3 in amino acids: CASSVDRNNSPLHF. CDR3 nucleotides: TGTGCCAGTAGTGTTGACAGGAATAATTCACCCCTCCACTTT.